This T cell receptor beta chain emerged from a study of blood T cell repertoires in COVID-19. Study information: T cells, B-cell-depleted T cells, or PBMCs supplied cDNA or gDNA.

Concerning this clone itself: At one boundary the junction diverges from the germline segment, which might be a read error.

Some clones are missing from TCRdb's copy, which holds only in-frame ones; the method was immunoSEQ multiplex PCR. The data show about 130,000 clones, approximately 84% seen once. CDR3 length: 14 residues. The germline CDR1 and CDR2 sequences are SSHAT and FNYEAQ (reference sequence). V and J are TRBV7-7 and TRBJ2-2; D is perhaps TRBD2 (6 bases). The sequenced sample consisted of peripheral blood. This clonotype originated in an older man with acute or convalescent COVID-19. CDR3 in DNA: TGTGCTAGCAAGGCGGGATTGAACACCGGGGAGCTGTTTTTT. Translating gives CASKAGLNTGELFF.